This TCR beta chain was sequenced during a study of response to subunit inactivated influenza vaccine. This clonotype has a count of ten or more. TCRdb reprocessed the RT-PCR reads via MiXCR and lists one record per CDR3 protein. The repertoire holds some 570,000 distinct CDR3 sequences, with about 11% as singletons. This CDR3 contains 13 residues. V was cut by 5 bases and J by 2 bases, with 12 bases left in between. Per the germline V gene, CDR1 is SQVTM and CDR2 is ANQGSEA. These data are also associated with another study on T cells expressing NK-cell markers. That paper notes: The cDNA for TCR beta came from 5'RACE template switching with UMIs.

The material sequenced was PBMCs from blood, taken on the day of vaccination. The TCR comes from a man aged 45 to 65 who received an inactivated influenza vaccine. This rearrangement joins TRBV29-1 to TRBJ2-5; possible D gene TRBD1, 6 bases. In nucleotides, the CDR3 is TGCAGCGTTTGGGGACATAGGCAAGAGACCCAGTACTTC. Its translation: CSVWGHRQETQYF.